The 20 T cell receptor beta chains in this list originate from one sample, sequenced in a study of blood T cell repertoires in COVID-19. Here immunoSEQ multiplex PCR was the method, and the copy in TCRdb shows in-frame clones only, minus some. The data hold roughly 73,000 clones, with around 78% observed a single time. The sequencing input was peripheral blood. All receptors derive from a human donor in a cohort sampled during active COVID-19.

The chain has TRBV10-3 and TRBJ1-1; D not certain. The length of the CDR3 is 16 residues. Trimming removed 10 bases from V and 0 bases from J, with 21 bases in between. Germline CDR1 reads ENHRY; CDR2 reads SYGVKD. CDR3 in DNA: TGTGCCACCTACAATCCTTCCCCACAGCTGAACACTGAAGCTTTCTTT. The encoded protein is CATYNPSPQLNTEAFF.

The chain carries TRBV19 and TRBJ2-2; 7 bases line up with TRBD2. CDR3 length equals 17 residues. Germline-derived CDR1 and CDR2 are LNHDA and SQIVND (reference sequence). V dropped 3 bases and J dropped 4; count of bases not matched to a gene: 11. The CDR3: CASSILGGRGGTGELFF. The CDR3 DNA sequence: TGTGCCAGTAGTATTCTGGGCGGGAGAGGCGGCACCGGGGAGCTGTTTTTT.

This clone was observed a handful of times. The gene calls are TRBV2 and TRBJ1-1, with TRBD1 matching over 7 bases. The CDR3 consists of 16 residues. The V and J ends lost 4 bases and 6 bases, in that order; junction bases with no gene match: 14. CDR1 and CDR2 (germline): SNHLY, FYNNEI. Here the CDR3 DNA reads TGTGCCAGCAGTGTTAGACAGGGAGGAGCTCGTGCTGAAGCTTTCTTT. Translated, it gives CASSVRQGGARAEAFF.

This clone was detected a few times. V usage is TRBV28 and J usage is TRBJ1-4, with TRBD1 identical over 8 bases. Germline CDR1 reads MDHEN; CDR2 reads SYDVKM. V was pared by 4 bases and J by 6 bases, with 7 bases of the junction left unmatched. CDR3 size: 15 residues. CDR3 DNA sequence: TGTGCCAGCAGTTCCACTTCGACAGGGGATGAAAAACTGTTTTTT. Amino acids: CASSSTSTGDEKLFF.

The J gene is TRBJ2-4, the V gene TRBV25-1, with TRBD2 as a possible D gene (5 bases). Germline assignment: CDR1 MGHDK and CDR2 SYGVNS. The CDR3 length is 14 residues. The ends were cut back, 5 bases at V and 5 bases at J, with 13 bases in the middle. CDR3 nucleotides: TGTGCCAGCAGTCTTGGAGGCTTTGAAAACATTCAGTACTTC. It translates to CASSLGGFENIQYF. The full variable domain, rest sourced from reference TRBV25-1 and TRBJ2-4, is EADIYQTPRYLVIGTGKKITLECSQTMGHDKMYWYQQDPGMELHLIHYSYGVNSTEKGDLSSESTVSRIRTEHFPLTLESARPSHTSQYLCASSLGGFENIQYFGAGTRLSVL.

V usage is TRBV15 and J usage is TRBJ1-1; maybe TRBD1 (6 bases). Trimming stripped 5 bases from V and 4 bases from J, with 11 bases between. Germline V CDR1 and CDR2: LNHNV, YYDKDF (reference sequence). The CDR3 sequence is 13 residues long. The CDR3 reads CATSRDIFTEAFF. The CDR3 DNA follows: TGTGCCACCAGCCGGGACATCTTCACTGAAGCTTTCTTT.

This CDR3 is CAISRGAVGEGTEQYF. The CDR3 DNA reads TGTGCCATCAGTAGGGGGGCCGTGGGGGAGGGAACCGAGCAGTACTTC. The rearrangement uses TRBV10-3 and TRBJ2-7, with D possibly matching TRBD2 (7 bases). V was clipped by 5 bases and J by 6 bases, with 23 bases between them. Germline CDR1 and CDR2: ENHRY and SYGVKD. CDR3 size: 16 residues.

The rearrangement links TRBV11-2 to TRBJ2-2, with TRBD2 matching 7 bases. Germline V gene lookup returns CDR1 SGHAT and CDR2 FQNNGV. Unmatched junction bases numbered 2, after V lost 5 bases and J lost 2 bases. The CDR3 runs 14 residues. DNA of the CDR3: TGTGCCAGCAGCCCTAGCGGAAACACCGGGGAGCTGTTTTTT. Its translation is CASSPSGNTGELFF.

This clone appeared once. The chain links TRBV28 to TRBJ2-7; TRBD1 matches 9 bases. Per the germline V gene, CDR1 is MDHEN and CDR2 is SYDVKM. CDR3 size: 15 residues. The V and J ends lost 2 bases and 4 bases, in that order; junction bases with no gene match: 6. Here the CDR3 reads CASSLAYRGRYEQYF. For the CDR3, the DNA is TGTGCCAGCAGTTTAGCATACAGGGGGCGGTACGAGCAGTACTTC.

The chain combines TRBV6-1 with TRBJ1-2, with D unresolved. CDR3 length: 15 amino acids. The V end was cut by 0 bases, the J end by 4 bases, with 12 bases between. The germline V gene encodes CDR1 MNHNS and CDR2 SASEGT. CDR3 DNA sequence: TGTGCCAGCAGTGAAGCCTTAGCGGCTAGCTATGGCTACACCTTC. Translated, it gives CASSEALAASYGYTF.

The chain carries TRBV18 and TRBJ1-2; perhaps TRBD1 as D (6 bases). The CDR3 length is 14 residues. V shed 4 bases and J shed 3 bases, with 12 bases lying between them. Looked up from germline, CDR1 is KGHSH and CDR2 is LQKENI. This CDR3 reads CASSRGQYDYGYTF. CDR3 nucleotide sequence: TGTGCCAGCTCACGAGGACAGTACGACTATGGCTACACCTTC.

This chain links TRBV14 with TRBJ2-3; D might be TRBD1 (6 bases). V was cut by 4 bases and J by 6 bases, with 11 bases left in between. The CDR3 has 13 residues. Germline CDR1 and CDR2: SGHDN and FVKESK. The CDR3 sequence: CASSPQGWDTQYF. CDR3 DNA sequence: TGTGCCAGCAGCCCCCAGGGGTGGGATACGCAGTATTTT. Supplemented by reference TRBV14 and TRBJ2-3, the full variable domain reads EAGVTQFPSHSVIEKGQTVTLRCDPISGHDNLYWYRRVMGKEIKFLLHFVKESKQDESGMPNNRFLAERTGGTYSTLKVQPAELEDSGVYFCASSPQGWDTQYFGPGTRLTVL.

This clone came up a few times. This rearrangement joins TRBV5-4 to TRBJ1-2; 8 nucleotides agree with TRBD1. Trimming cost V 4 bases and J 3 bases; bases outside gene matches: 5. Germline-derived CDR1 and CDR2 are SGHNT and YYREEE (reference sequence). CDR3 length: 14 amino acids. CDR3 loop: CASSPQTGDYGYTF. In DNA, the CDR3 is TGTGCCAGCAGCCCGCAGACAGGGGACTATGGCTACACCTTC.

This clone was observed a single time. The chain joins TRBV11-2 to TRBJ1-1, with D unclear. This CDR3 contains 11 residues. Germline values: CDR1 SGHAT, CDR2 FQNNGV. Trimming took 11 bases from V and 0 from J, leaving 7 bases between them. The CDR3 sequence: CASTLNTEAFF. The CDR3 nucleotides are TGTGCCTCTACTCTGAACACTGAAGCTTTCTTT.

This chain uses TRBV6-2 or TRBV6-3 with TRBJ2-7; 9 bases are a match to TRBD2. The CDR3 is 16 amino acids. V was clipped by 6 bases and J by 1 base; unmatched bases: 10. Germline V CDR1 and CDR2: MNHEY, SVGEGT. The CDR3: CASSGPASGASYEQYF. The CDR3 DNA reads as TGTGCCAGCAGCGGACCGGCTAGCGGGGCTTCCTACGAGCAGTACTTC.

Many counts were recorded for this clone. The chain combines TRBV5-6 with TRBJ1-1; weak D call: TRBD1 (6 bases). The CDR3 is made up of 15 amino acids. The germline V and J ends were trimmed by 4 bases and 7 bases, with 20 bases remaining between them. Germline lookup yields CDR1 SGHDT and CDR2 YYEEEE. DNA of the CDR3: TGTGCCAGCAGCCTGGGGGGCGACCCAGCCTTTGAAGCTTTCTTT. Translated: CASSLGGDPAFEAFF.

The V call is TRBV25-1, the J call TRBJ2-7; maybe TRBD1 (6 bases). The CDR3 loop spans 12 amino acids. V lost 3 bases and J 6 bases, leaving 9 bases between the germline ends. Germline lookup yields CDR1 MGHDK and CDR2 SYGVNS. Here the CDR3 reads CASSESGAEQYF. CDR3 DNA: TGTGCCAGCAGTGAGTCAGGGGCCGAGCAGTACTTC.

This sequence joins TRBV5-1 and TRBJ1-4; 10 nucleotides line up with TRBD1. The germline V gene encodes CDR1 SGHRS and CDR2 YFSETQ. The ends lost 5 bases at V and 7 bases at J; junction bases unmatched: 5. This CDR3 contains 14 residues. CDR3 nucleotide sequence: TGCGCCAGCAGGCAGACAGGGGGCTTTGAAAAACTGTTTTTT. It translates to CASRQTGGFEKLFF.

This clone has more than one count but fewer than ten. CDR3 in amino acids: CASSKTVNTEAFF. Written as DNA, the CDR3 is TGTGCCAGCAGCAAGACAGTTAACACTGAAGCTTTCTTT. The rearrangement uses TRBV5-6 and TRBJ1-1; D is perhaps TRBD1 (5 bases). CDR1 is SGHDT and CDR2 is YYEEEE in the germline V gene. The CDR3 is made up of 13 amino acids. V was shortened by 4 bases and J by 2 bases, with 9 bases between the two germline ends.

The chain joins TRBV4-3 to TRBJ2-1; TRBD2 matches 13 bases. Germline CDR1 reads LGHNA; CDR2 reads YSLEER. This CDR3 spans 18 amino acids. The V segment lost 1 base and the J segment 4 bases; nucleotides outside the gene matches: 7. The CDR3 coding sequence is TGCGCCAGCAGCCAAGGTTGGACTAGCGGGAGAAAATACAATGAGCAGTTCTTC. Residues: CASSQGWTSGRKYNEQFF.